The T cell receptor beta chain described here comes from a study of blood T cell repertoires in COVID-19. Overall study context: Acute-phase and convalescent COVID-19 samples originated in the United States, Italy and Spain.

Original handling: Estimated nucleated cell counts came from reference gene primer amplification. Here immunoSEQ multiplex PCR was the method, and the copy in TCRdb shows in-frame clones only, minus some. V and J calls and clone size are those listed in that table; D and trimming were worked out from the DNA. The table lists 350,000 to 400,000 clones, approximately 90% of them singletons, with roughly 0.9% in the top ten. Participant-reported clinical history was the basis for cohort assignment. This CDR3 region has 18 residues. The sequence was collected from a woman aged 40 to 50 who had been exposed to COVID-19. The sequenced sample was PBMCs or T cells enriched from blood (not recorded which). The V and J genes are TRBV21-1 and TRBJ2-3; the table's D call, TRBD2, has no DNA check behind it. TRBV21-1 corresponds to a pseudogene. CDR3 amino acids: CASSKEDGLAGYTDTQYF. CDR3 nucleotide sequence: TGTGCCAGCAGCAAAGAAGACGGACTAGCGGGGTACACAGATACGCAGTATTTT.